The rows below give T cell receptor beta chains drawn from one sample of a study of blood T cell repertoires in COVID-19. Data came from immunoSEQ multiplex PCR; TCRdb stores just in-frame clones and leaves some out. The table shows approximately 130,000 clones, with around 82% occurring only once. Material: peripheral blood. These receptor sequences come from a man older than 75 with active or convalescent COVID-19. Both conserved end residues are part of each CDR3. A D gene is named only where the DNA matches it firmly. The listing skips clone size in some rows; elsewhere it reads once, few, many or a size class.

. | . | TRBJ2-1 | TRBV12-3/TRBV12-4 | TGTGCCAGCAGACTGCGGAATGAGCAGTTCTTC | CASRLRNEQFF
. | TRBD1 | TRBJ1-1 | TRBV13 | TGTGCCAGCAGCTCCTCCTTTGAACAGGGGGGGAACACTGAAGCTTTCTTT | CASSSSFEQGGNTEAFF
. | . | TRBJ1-1 | TRBV2 | TGTGCCAGCAGTGTTGGGACAGAAGCTTTCTTT | CASSVGTEAFF
. | TRBD1 | TRBJ1-6 | TRBV7-9 | TGTGCCGCCGGGACAGGGGATTCACCCCTCCACTTT | CAAGTGDSPLHF
. | . | TRBJ1-2 | TRBV10-3 | TGTGCCATCAGTGAGTTTGTTCAGGGCCGATACTATGGCTACACCTTC | CAISEFVQGRYYGYTF
. | . | TRBJ1-1 | TRBV12-3/TRBV12-4 | TGTGCCAGCAGTTTAGTAGAGAACACTGAAGCTTTCTTT | CASSLVENTEAFF
. | . | TRBJ1-4 | TRBV2 | TGTGCCAGCAGTGAAACCGGCAGGGGTGATGAAAAACTGTTTTTT | CASSETGRGDEKLFF
. | . | TRBJ2-3 | TRBV29-1 | TGCAGCGTGAACACCCTCACAGATACGCAGTATTTT | CSVNTLTDTQYF
. | TRBD1 | TRBJ1-5 | TRBV6-5 | TGTGCCAGCACCCTGGGGACAGGGGGCAATCAGCCCCAGCATTTT | CASTLGTGGNQPQHF
. | TRBD2 | TRBJ2-5 | TRBV5-6 | TGTGCCAGCAGCTTTTATCTAGCGGGGGGACAAGAGACCCAGTACTTC | CASSFYLAGGQETQYF
few | . | TRBJ1-2 | TRBV4-3 | TGCGCCAGCAGCCAAGAACGAGGACAGCCTCCCTACACCTTC | CASSQERGQPPYTF
. | . | TRBJ2-3 | TRBV5-1 | TGCGCCAGCAGCTTGGCCGGGGGAGATACGCAGTATTTT | CASSLAGGDTQYF
once | . | TRBJ1-1 | TRBV28 | TGTGCCAGCAGTTTAATGGGGCAAGAAGCTTTCTTT | CASSLMGQEAFF
. | TRBD1 | TRBJ1-1 | TRBV5-1 | TGCGCCAGCAGCTTGGCTTCAGGGGGGAACACTGAAGCTTTCTTT | CASSLASGGNTEAFF